One sample yielded the 12 T cell receptor beta chains listed below, sequenced in a study of T-cell reconstitution after alpha-beta-depleted transplantation in children. The TCRbeta library was prepared with unique molecular identifiers. TCRdb re-derived calls from the PCR reads in MiXCR, one entry per CDR3 protein. The table lists about 110,000 distinct CDR3 sequences, about 23% of them singletons. This material consisted of PBMCs, mostly from graft donor cells, taken 180 days after TCRalphabeta/CD19-depleted stem cell transplant. These receptors were obtained from a male patient between 2 and 10 years old who had a stem cell transplant for chronic granulomatous disease, so the T cells may come from the graft donor.

In this sample, this clonotype turned up many times. This chain connects TRBV20-1 to TRBJ2-5; TRBD1 matches at 7 bases. This CDR3 has 13 amino acids. CDR1 is DFQATT, CDR2 SNEGSKA, per germline (reference sequence). V dropped 2 bases and J dropped 4; count of bases not matched to a gene: 4. This CDR3 is CSARNPGGETQYF. In DNA, the CDR3 is TGCAGTGCTAGAAACCCAGGGGGAGAGACCCAGTACTTC.

This clonotype was found many times. This sequence joins TRBV12-5 and TRBJ2-1; the match to TRBD2 covers 10 bases. The CDR3 runs to 16 residues. V lost 2 bases, J lost 5 bases, and 6 bases stayed unmatched. Looked up from germline, CDR1 is LGHNT and CDR2 is FRNRAP. The CDR3 sequence is CASGLKAGGPHNEQFF. CDR3 coding DNA: TGTGCTAGTGGTTTGAAAGCGGGAGGGCCCCACAATGAGCAGTTCTTC.

This clonotype was detected ten times or more. The rearrangement links TRBV7-2 to TRBJ2-3; D unclear. This CDR3 spans 14 amino acids. Trimming cost V 6 bases and J 0 bases, with 10 bases left between them. Germline values: CDR1 SGHTA, CDR2 FQGNSA. The CDR3 coding sequence is TGTGCCAGCAGTGCAGGAACTAGCACAGATACGCAGTATTTT. Amino acid sequence: CASSAGTSTDTQYF.

The chain links TRBV12-3 or TRBV12-4 to TRBJ2-1; D gene uncertain. The V end lost 5 bases, the J end lost 8 bases, and 13 bases lay between the germline ends. There are 13 residues in the CDR3. CDR3 in amino acids: CASSTRARHEQFF. The CDR3 nucleotides are TGTGCCAGCAGTACCCGGGCTAGACATGAGCAGTTCTTC.

This clonotype was seen ten or more times. The chain's CDR3 is CSARRVGGTDTQYF. The CDR3 DNA reads as TGCAGTGCTAGAAGGGTGGGAGGGACAGATACGCAGTATTTT. The chain couples TRBV20-1 to TRBJ2-3; TRBD2 agrees at 7 bases. Trimming at V came to 2 bases and at J to 3 bases, leaving 5 bases not matched to a gene. The CDR3 contains 14 residues. Germline V CDR1 and CDR2: DFQATT, SNEGSKA (reference sequence).

Only a few counts were recorded for this clonotype. This chain connects TRBV7-2 to TRBJ2-1, with 9 bases lining up with TRBD2. Germline V gives CDR1 SGHTA, CDR2 FQGNSA. J gave up 4 bases and V 1 base, and 5 bases lay outside the gene matches. This CDR3 spans 16 amino acids. The CDR3 loop is CASSLVGGGAYNEQFF. CDR3 sequence (DNA): TGTGCCAGCAGCTTAGTTGGCGGGGGGGCGTACAATGAGCAGTTCTTC.

This clonotype was recorded many times. The rearrangement joins TRBV29-1 to TRBJ2-1; 10 positions match TRBD2. CDR3 length: 18 amino acids. The trim removed 1 base at V and 1 base at J, leaving 10 bases unmatched. Germline V gene data show CDR1 as SQVTM and CDR2 as ANQGSEA. DNA for the CDR3: TGCAGCGTTGAAGGGCTAGCGGGAGCAGGAGGATCCTACAATGAGCAGTTCTTC. Encoded protein: CSVEGLAGAGGSYNEQFF.

This clonotype has at least ten counts. CDR3: CSARDELAGPGELFF. Here the CDR3 DNA reads TGCAGTGCTAGAGATGAACTAGCGGGGCCCGGGGAGCTGTTTTTT. The chain uses TRBV20-1 and TRBJ2-2, with 10 positions matching TRBD2. The CDR3 is made up of 15 amino acids. CDR1 is DFQATT, CDR2 SNEGSKA, per germline (reference sequence). The junction had 4 bases not matched to a gene; V was cut back by 0 bases and J by 6 bases.

The gene calls are TRBV28 and TRBJ1-1; no clear D gene. The ends were cut back, 2 bases at V and 4 bases at J, with 11 bases in the middle. The CDR3 totals 14 residues. Germline loops: CDR1 MDHEN, CDR2 SYDVKM. CDR3 protein: CASSLGQLSTEAFF. For the CDR3, the DNA is TGTGCCAGCAGTTTAGGGCAGCTGAGCACTGAAGCTTTCTTT.

The genes are TRBV20-1 and TRBJ2-5, with 13 bases aligning to TRBD2. The CDR3 is 13 amino acids. Looked up from germline, CDR1 is DFQATT and CDR2 is SNEGSKA (reference sequence). J gave up 5 bases and V 8 bases, and 5 bases lay outside the gene matches. The CDR3, as DNA: TGCAGTAGGACTAGCGGGAGTTTGGAGACCCAGTACTTC. This codes for CSRTSGSLETQYF.

The genes are TRBV2 and TRBJ2-7, with 7 bases aligning to TRBD1. The CDR3 is 15 amino acids. The junction had 12 bases not matched to a gene; V was cut back by 7 bases and J by 3 bases. In germline, CDR1 is SNHLY, CDR2 FYNNEI. The CDR3: CASIIQGQSLYEQYF. As DNA, the CDR3 is TGTGCCAGCATAATACAGGGACAGAGTCTCTACGAGCAGTACTTC.

This clonotype was seen a handful of times. The chain recombines TRBV5-1 with TRBJ2-1; 11 nucleotides line up with TRBD2. The length of the CDR3 is 19 residues. Germline loops: CDR1 SGHRS, CDR2 YFSETQ. V was clipped by 1 base and J by 6 bases; unmatched bases: 15. CDR3 loop: CASSLSGLAGGRQSNEQFF. Here the CDR3 DNA reads TGCGCCAGCAGCTTGAGCGGTCTAGCGGGAGGCCGCCAGTCCAATGAGCAGTTCTTC.